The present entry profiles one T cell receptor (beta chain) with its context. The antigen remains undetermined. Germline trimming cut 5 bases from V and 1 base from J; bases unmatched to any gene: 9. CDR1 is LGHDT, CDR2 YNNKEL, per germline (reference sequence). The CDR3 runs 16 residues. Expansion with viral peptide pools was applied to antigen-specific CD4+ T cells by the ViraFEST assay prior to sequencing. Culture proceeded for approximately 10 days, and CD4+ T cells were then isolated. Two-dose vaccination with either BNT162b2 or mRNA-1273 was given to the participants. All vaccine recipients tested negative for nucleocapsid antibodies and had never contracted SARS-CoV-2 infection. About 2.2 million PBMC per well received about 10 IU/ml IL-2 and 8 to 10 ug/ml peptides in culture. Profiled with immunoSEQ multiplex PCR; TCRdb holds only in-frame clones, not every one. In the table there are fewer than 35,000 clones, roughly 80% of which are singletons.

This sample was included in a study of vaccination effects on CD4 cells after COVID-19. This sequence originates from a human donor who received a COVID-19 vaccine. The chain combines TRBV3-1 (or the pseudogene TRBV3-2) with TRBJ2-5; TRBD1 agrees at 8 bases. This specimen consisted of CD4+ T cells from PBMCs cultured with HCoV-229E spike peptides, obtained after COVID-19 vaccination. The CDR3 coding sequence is TGTGCCAGCAGCAAAGGACAGGGTAGTCGCCAAGAGACCCAGTACTTC. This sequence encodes CASSKGQGSRQETQYF.